These 25 T cell receptor beta chains came from one sample sequenced in a study of T cells after yellow fever vaccination. MiXCR was run by TCRdb on the 5' RACE reads, yielding one entry per CDR3 protein. The sample includes 50,000 or so distinct CDR3 sequences, more than 5.5% of them seen just once. The specimen comprised CD8+ T cells sorted from PBMCs, sampled on the day of the first yellow fever vaccination. These receptor sequences come from a young man who received the YFV17D yellow fever vaccine.

There are many counts of this clonotype. This chain links TRBV5-1 with TRBJ1-1; no clear D gene. This CDR3 is 12 amino acids long. In germline, CDR1 is SGHRS, CDR2 YFSETQ. Trimming removed 4 bases from V and 6 bases from J, with 10 bases in between. The CDR3 here is CASSGSRPEAFF. In nucleotides, the CDR3 is TGCGCCAGCAGCGGCAGTCGACCTGAAGCTTTCTTT.

At least ten counts were recorded for this clonotype. The J gene is TRBJ2-7, the V gene TRBV5-1; perhaps TRBD1 as D (5 bases). CDR1 is SGHRS, CDR2 YFSETQ, per germline. V lost 0 bases and J lost 5, with 15 bases in between. The CDR3 length is 15 residues. The CDR3 spells CASSLEGQGSDEQYV. CDR3 nucleotide sequence: TGCGCCAGCAGCTTGGAAGGGCAGGGCAGCGACGAGCAGTACGTC.

This clonotype was observed at least ten times. This rearrangement joins TRBV5-1 to TRBJ2-3; no clear D gene. V lost 5 bases and J lost 4, with 8 bases in between. The CDR3 sequence is 12 residues long. The germline V gene has CDR1 SGHRS and CDR2 YFSETQ. CDR3 loop: CASSHSADTQYF. Here the CDR3 DNA reads TGCGCCAGCAGTCACAGCGCAGATACGCAGTATTTT.

This clonotype was counted a few times. This chain links TRBV7-2 with TRBJ2-2; D is undetermined. From germline, CDR1 is SGHTA and CDR2 FQGNSA. V lost 0 bases and J 6 bases, leaving 5 bases between the germline ends. CDR3 length: 13 residues. The CDR3 nucleotides read TGTGCCAGCAGCTTAGCGTTAGCCGGGGAGCTGTTTTTT. This codes for CASSLALAGELFF.

This clonotype was recorded at least ten times. This chain connects TRBV23-1 to TRBJ2-5, with D possibly matching TRBD1 (5 bases). TRBV23-1 is annotated as an ORF whose role is uncertain. This CDR3 is built from 15 residues. V lost 3 bases and J lost 3, with 14 bases in between. CDR3 in DNA: TGCGCCAGCAGTCAGGCAGGGCTTACTAAAGAGACCCAGTACTTC. It encodes CASSQAGLTKETQYF.

This clonotype was found many times. This chain connects TRBV20-1 to TRBJ2-1; 7 nucleotides align to TRBD1. In germline, CDR1 is DFQATT, CDR2 SNEGSKA (reference sequence). This CDR3 region has 11 residues. Unmatched junction bases numbered 6, after V lost 5 bases and J lost 11 bases. The CDR3 nucleotides read TGCAGTGCTGGGTACAGGGGAAAGCAGTTCTTC. Its translation is CSAGYRGKQFF.

The rearrangement joins TRBV5-1 to TRBJ2-1, with a possible D match to TRBD2 (5 bases). The V and J ends lost 5 bases and 9 bases respectively, with 15 bases between them. The CDR3 runs to 13 residues. CDR1 is SGHRS, CDR2 YFSETQ, per germline. In DNA form, the CDR3 reads TGCGCCAGCAGGGGTTTTACGGGAAGTGAGCAGTTCTTC. Encoded protein: CASRGFTGSEQFF.

V gene TRBV18 combines with J gene TRBJ1-3; D not resolved. Germline assignment: CDR1 KGHSH and CDR2 LQKENI. V lost 2 bases and J lost 3, with 17 bases in between. This CDR3 contains 17 residues. The CDR3 DNA is TGTGCCAGCTCACCAATAAGGGTGCATAGCCTTGGAAACACCATATATTTT. Protein sequence: CASSPIRVHSLGNTIYF.

This clonotype was observed a few times. The chain carries TRBV7-9 and TRBJ1-3; D is ambiguous. The CDR3 is made up of 14 amino acids. The ends were cut back, 5 bases at V and 3 bases at J, with 11 bases in the middle. Looked up from germline, CDR1 is SEHNR and CDR2 is FQNEAQ (reference sequence). DNA for the CDR3: TGTGCCAGCAGCACCAACGCCCGTGGAAACACCATATATTTT. This sequence encodes CASSTNARGNTIYF.

V gene TRBV12-3 or TRBV12-4 combines with J gene TRBJ1-3, with D unclear. Trimming left V 1 base short and J 0 bases short, with 13 bases between. CDR3 length: 17 residues. In DNA form, the CDR3 reads TGTGCCAGCAGTTTAGGGGGTCACCTGTTCTCTGGAAACACCATATATTTT. Protein: CASSLGGHLFSGNTIYF.

This clonotype was detected many times. This sequence joins TRBV29-1 and TRBJ2-7, with a possible D match to TRBD1 (5 bases). Germline V gene lookup returns CDR1 SQVTM and CDR2 ANQGSEA. V lost 6 bases, J lost 3 bases, and 15 bases lay in between. The CDR3 has 13 residues. The CDR3 is CSVLDMTDYEQYF. The CDR3 region has the DNA TGCAGCGTACTCGACATGACAGACTACGAGCAGTACTTC.

This clonotype occurred a few times. The chain has TRBV5-4 and TRBJ2-7; D gene ambiguous. CDR1 and CDR2 (germline): SGHNT, YYREEE (reference sequence). The CDR3 consists of 14 residues. V lost 9 bases and J lost 0, with 16 bases in between. CDR3 DNA: TGTGCCATTCGGCTGGGCGAGAGCTCCTACGAGCAGTACTTC. Residues: CAIRLGESSYEQYF.

Many counts were recorded for this clonotype. The gene calls are TRBV6-5 and TRBJ2-1; D might be TRBD1 (5 bases). Germline V gene sequence: CDR1 MNHEY, CDR2 SVGAGI. This CDR3 region has 14 residues. Trimming stripped 2 bases from V and 4 bases from J, with 9 bases between. CDR3 sequence reads: CASSYRGSYNEQFF. CDR3 nucleotide sequence: TGTGCCAGCAGTTACAGGGGATCATACAATGAGCAGTTCTTC.

The table lists this clonotype with a few counts. V usage is TRBV29-1 and J usage is TRBJ1-1, with D possibly TRBD1 on 5 matching bases. The CDR3 has 13 residues. V gave up 7 bases and J gave up 1 base, with 13 bases separating them. Germline values: CDR1 SQVTM, CDR2 ANQGSEA. CDR3 nucleotides: TGCAGCGCCCCGCTGGGGGGGAACACTGAAGCTTTCTTT. It yields the protein CSAPLGGNTEAFF.

This clonotype came up many times. The V and J genes are TRBV19 and TRBJ2-1, with 12 bases identical to TRBD2. This CDR3 spans 16 amino acids. After removal of 0 bases from V and 9 bases from J, the junction contained 6 bases not matched to a gene. Germline values: CDR1 LNHDA, CDR2 SQIVND (reference sequence). The CDR3 protein is CASSIDGTSGSGEQFF. The CDR3 DNA sequence: TGTGCCAGTAGTATAGACGGGACTAGCGGGTCAGGTGAGCAGTTCTTC.

The V call is TRBV10-3, the J call TRBJ2-3; D remains unclear. V was clipped by 7 bases and J by 0 bases, with 11 bases between them. CDR1 and CDR2 (germline): ENHRY, SYGVKD. The CDR3 totals 14 residues. The CDR3 DNA sequence: TGTGCCATCACCAAGACGGAAAGCACAGATACGCAGTATTTT. This sequence encodes CAITKTESTDTQYF.

Only a few counts were recorded for this clonotype. The CDR3 loop reads CASTPGQAASPLHF. The DNA of the CDR3 is TGTGCCAGCACCCCGGGACAGGCTGCATCACCCCTCCACTTT. The gene calls are TRBV27 and TRBJ1-6; TRBD1 agrees at 8 bases. Germline CDR1 reads MNHEY; CDR2 reads SMNVEV (reference sequence). Trimming at V came to 7 bases and at J to 10 bases, leaving 9 bases not matched to a gene. This CDR3 region has 14 residues.

This clonotype occurred many times. The chain employs TRBV11-3 and TRBJ2-1, with D possibly matching TRBD1 (6 bases). Germline CDR1 and CDR2: SGHNT and YENEEA. Trimming shortened V by 5 bases and J by 0 bases, and 14 bases separated the two germline ends. This CDR3 contains 16 residues. CDR3 in amino acids: CASSVGQSSSYNEQFF. The CDR3 DNA reads as TGTGCCAGCAGCGTTGGACAGTCGAGCTCCTACAATGAGCAGTTCTTC.

This clonotype was detected only a few times. This sequence joins TRBV7-3 and TRBJ2-1; TRBD2 matches at 9 bases. This CDR3 region has 16 residues. J gave up 6 bases and V 4 bases, and 10 bases lay outside the gene matches. CDR1 is SGHTA and CDR2 is FQGTGA in the germline V gene. The DNA for the CDR3 is TGTGCCAGCAGCTCCTTGAATAGCGGGGGATTCAATGAGCAGTTCTTC. Protein: CASSSLNSGGFNEQFF. Drawing the rest from reference TRBV7-3 and TRBJ2-1, the complete variable domain is GAGVSQTPSNKVTEKGKYVELRCDPISGHTALYWYRQSLGQGPEFLIYFQGTGAADDSGLPNDRFFAVRPEGSVSTLKIQRTERGDSAVYLCASSSLNSGGFNEQFFGPGTRLTVL.

Ten or more counts support this clonotype. The chain's CDR3 is CAISEDGEQYF. As DNA, the CDR3 is TGTGCCATCAGTGAAGATGGCGAGCAGTACTTC. V is TRBV10-3 and J is TRBJ2-7, with D hard to call. V lost 3 bases and J 6 bases, leaving 6 bases between the germline ends. Germline CDR1 is ENHRY and CDR2 is SYGVKD. CDR3 length: 11 amino acids.

This clonotype occurred many times. The chain employs TRBV12-3 or TRBV12-4 and TRBJ1-6, with D maybe TRBD1 (5 bases). V lost 6 bases to trimming and J lost 5 bases, with 11 bases between them. The length of the CDR3 is 14 residues. The CDR3 sequence is CASRVGGDNSPLHF. In nucleotides, the CDR3 is TGTGCCAGCAGGGTCGGGGGGGATAATTCACCCCTCCACTTT.

This clonotype was picked up many times. V and J are TRBV3-1 and TRBJ2-3, with D possibly TRBD2 on 5 matching bases. The V gene lost 2 bases and the J gene lost 10 bases, with 16 bases spanning the gap. The CDR3 length is 14 residues. Germline lookup yields CDR1 LGHDT and CDR2 YNNKEL (reference sequence). The CDR3 DNA reads as TGTGCCAGCAGCCAACCCGTCGAGGGTCAGGCGCAGTATTTT. It is translated as CASSQPVEGQAQYF.

This clonotype was found many times. The V gene is TRBV4-2, the J gene TRBJ2-3; 8 bases fit TRBD2. V shed 3 bases and J 8 bases; nucleotides not matched to a gene: 7. The CDR3 runs 14 residues. The germline gives CDR1 LGHNA, CDR2 YNFKEQ. The chain's CDR3 is CASSQGLGGVTQYF. The CDR3, as DNA: TGTGCCAGCAGCCAGGGACTAGGAGGGGTTACGCAGTATTTT.

There are many counts of this clonotype. The rearrangement uses TRBV5-4 and TRBJ2-1; a possible D gene is TRBD1 (6 bases). CDR1 is SGHNT, CDR2 YYREEE, per germline (reference sequence). Trimming pared 0 bases from V and 5 bases from J, leaving 9 bases between. The CDR3 loop spans 14 amino acids. As DNA, the CDR3 is TGTGCCAGCAGCTTGGCCAACAGGGACAATGAGCAGTTCTTC. Residues: CASSLANRDNEQFF.

In this sample, this clonotype turned up many times. The rearrangement uses TRBV14 and TRBJ1-1, with a tentative D call TRBD1 (5 bases). The CDR3 contains 12 residues. CDR1 and CDR2 (germline): SGHDN, FVKESK. V was trimmed by 6 bases and J by 3 bases, leaving 8 bases between them. CDR3 residues: CASRRGYTEAFF. The CDR3 DNA reads as TGTGCCAGCAGAAGGGGTTACACTGAAGCTTTCTTT.